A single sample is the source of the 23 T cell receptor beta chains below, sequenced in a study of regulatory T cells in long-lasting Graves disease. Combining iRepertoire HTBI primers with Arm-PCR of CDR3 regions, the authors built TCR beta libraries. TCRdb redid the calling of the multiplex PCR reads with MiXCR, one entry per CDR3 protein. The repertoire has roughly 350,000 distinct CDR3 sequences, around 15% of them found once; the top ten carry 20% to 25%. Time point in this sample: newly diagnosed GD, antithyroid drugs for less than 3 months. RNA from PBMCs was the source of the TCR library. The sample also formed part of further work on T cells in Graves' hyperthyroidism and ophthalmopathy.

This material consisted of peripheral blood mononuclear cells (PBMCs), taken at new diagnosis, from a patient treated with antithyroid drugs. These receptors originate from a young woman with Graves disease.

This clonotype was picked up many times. The CDR3 here is CASSSAGGLPRETQYF. CDR3 DNA: TGTGCCAGCAGCTCCGCGGGGGGACTACCTAGGGAGACCCAGTACTTC. The V gene is TRBV7-2, the J gene TRBJ2-5; 8 bases are shared with TRBD2. The germline gives CDR1 SGHTA, CDR2 FQGNSA. With 4 bases clipped from V and 5 bases from J, the junction kept 12 bases outside the gene matches. CDR3 length equals 16 residues.

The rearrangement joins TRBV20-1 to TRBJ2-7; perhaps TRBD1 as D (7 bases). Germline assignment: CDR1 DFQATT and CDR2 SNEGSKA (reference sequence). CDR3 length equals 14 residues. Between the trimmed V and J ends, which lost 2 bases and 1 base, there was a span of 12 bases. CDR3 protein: CSARKTGTSYEQYF. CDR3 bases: TGCAGTGCTAGAAAGACAGGGACTTCCTACGAGCAGTACTTC.

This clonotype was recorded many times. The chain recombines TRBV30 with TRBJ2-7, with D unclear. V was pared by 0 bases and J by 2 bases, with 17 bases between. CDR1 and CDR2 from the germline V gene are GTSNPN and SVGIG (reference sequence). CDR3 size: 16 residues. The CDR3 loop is CAWSVVRTPTPYEQYF. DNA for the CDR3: TGTGCCTGGAGTGTAGTAAGGACCCCTACTCCCTACGAGCAGTACTTC.

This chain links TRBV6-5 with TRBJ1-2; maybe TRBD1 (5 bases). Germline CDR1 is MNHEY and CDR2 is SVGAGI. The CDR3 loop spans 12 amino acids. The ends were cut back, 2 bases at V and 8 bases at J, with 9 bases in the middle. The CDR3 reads CASSYDRRGYTF. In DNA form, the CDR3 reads TGTGCCAGCAGTTACGACAGACGGGGCTACACCTTC.

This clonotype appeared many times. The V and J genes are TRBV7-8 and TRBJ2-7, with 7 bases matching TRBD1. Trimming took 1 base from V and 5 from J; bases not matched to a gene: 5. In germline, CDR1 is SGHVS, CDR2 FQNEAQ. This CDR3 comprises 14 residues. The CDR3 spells CASSLGQGGDEQYF. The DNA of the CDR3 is TGTGCCAGCAGCTTAGGACAGGGCGGCGACGAGCAGTACTTC.

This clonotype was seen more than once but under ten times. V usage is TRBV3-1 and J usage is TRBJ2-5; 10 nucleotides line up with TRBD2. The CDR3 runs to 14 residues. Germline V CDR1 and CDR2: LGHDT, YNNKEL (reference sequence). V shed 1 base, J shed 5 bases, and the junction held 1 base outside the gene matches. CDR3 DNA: TGTGCCAGCAGCCAAGGTAGCGGGAGGGAGACCCAGTACTTC. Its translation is CASSQGSGRETQYF.

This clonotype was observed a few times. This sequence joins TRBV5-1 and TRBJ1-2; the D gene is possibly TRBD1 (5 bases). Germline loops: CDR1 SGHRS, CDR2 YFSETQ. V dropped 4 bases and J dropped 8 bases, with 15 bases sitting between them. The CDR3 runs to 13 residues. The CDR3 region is CASSPFQGKGYTF. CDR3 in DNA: TGCGCCAGCAGCCCATTTCAGGGAAAAGGCTACACCTTC.

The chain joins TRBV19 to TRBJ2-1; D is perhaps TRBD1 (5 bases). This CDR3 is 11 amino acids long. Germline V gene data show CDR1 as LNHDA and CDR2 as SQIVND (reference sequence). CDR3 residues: CAAGRNNEQFF. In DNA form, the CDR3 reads TGTGCTGCAGGGCGAAACAATGAGCAGTTCTTC.

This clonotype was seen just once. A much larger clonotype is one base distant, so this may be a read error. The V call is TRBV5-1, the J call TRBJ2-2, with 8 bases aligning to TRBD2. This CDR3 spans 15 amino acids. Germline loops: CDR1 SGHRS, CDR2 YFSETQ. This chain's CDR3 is CASKTGTSTTGERFF. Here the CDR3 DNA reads TGCGCCAGTAAAACAGGGACTAGTACAACCGGGGAGCGGTTTTTT. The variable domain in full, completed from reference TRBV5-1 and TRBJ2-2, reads KAGVTQTPRYLIKTRGQQVTLSCSPISGHRSVSWYQQTPGQGLQFLFEYFSETQRNKGNFPGRFSGRQFSNSRSEMNVSTLELGDSALYLCASKTGTSTTGERFFGEGSRLTVL.

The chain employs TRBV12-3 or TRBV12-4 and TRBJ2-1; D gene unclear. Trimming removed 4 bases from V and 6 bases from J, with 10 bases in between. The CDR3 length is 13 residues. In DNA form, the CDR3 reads TGTGCCAGCAGTTACTCCCCCGGCAATGAGCAGTTCTTC. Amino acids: CASSYSPGNEQFF.

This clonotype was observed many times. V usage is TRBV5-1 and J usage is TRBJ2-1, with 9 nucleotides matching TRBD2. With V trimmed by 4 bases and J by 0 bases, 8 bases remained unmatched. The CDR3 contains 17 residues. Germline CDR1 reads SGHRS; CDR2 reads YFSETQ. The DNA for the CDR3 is TGCGCCAGCAGCGCAGCGGGGGGCTTGAGCTCCTACAATGAGCAGTTCTTC. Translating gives CASSAAGGLSSYNEQFF.

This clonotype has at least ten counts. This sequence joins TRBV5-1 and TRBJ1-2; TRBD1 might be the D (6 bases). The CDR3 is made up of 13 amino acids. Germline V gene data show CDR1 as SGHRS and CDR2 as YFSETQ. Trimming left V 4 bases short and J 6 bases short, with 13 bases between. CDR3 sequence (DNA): TGCGCCAGCAGCCTACAGGGAACGCATGGCTACACCTTC. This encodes CASSLQGTHGYTF. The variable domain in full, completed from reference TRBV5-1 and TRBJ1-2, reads KAGVTQTPRYLIKTRGQQVTLSCSPISGHRSVSWYQQTPGQGLQFLFEYFSETQRNKGNFPGRFSGRQFSNSRSEMNVSTLELGDSALYLCASSLQGTHGYTFGSGTRLTVV.

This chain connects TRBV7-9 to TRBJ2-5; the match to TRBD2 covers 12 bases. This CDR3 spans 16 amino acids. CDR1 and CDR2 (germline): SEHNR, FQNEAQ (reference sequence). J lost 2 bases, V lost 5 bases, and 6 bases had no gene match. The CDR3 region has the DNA TGTGCCAGCAGCCCTCGGACTAGCGGGAAACAAGAGACCCAGTACTTC. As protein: CASSPRTSGKQETQYF.

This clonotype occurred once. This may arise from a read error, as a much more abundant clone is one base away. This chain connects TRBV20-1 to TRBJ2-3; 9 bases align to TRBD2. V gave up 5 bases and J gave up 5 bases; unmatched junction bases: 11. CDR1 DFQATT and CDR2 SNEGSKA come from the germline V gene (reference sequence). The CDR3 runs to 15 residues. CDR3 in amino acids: CSAQASGMGRDTQYF. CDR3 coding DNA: TGCAGTGCTCAGGCTAGCGGGATGGGAAGAGATACGCAGTATTTT.

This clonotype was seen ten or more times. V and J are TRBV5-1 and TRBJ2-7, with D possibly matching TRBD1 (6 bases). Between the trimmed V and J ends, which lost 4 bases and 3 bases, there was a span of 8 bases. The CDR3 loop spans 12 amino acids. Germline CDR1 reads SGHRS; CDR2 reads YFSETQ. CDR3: CASSMDSYEQYF. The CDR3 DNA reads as TGCGCCAGCAGCATGGACAGCTACGAGCAGTACTTC.

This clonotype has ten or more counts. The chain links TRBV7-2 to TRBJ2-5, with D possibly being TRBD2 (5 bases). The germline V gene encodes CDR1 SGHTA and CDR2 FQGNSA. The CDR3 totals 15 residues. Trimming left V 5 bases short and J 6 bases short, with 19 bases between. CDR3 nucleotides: TGTGCCAGCAGCGCCCATTTGGGGAGTAAGAAGACCCAGTACTTC. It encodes CASSAHLGSKKTQYF. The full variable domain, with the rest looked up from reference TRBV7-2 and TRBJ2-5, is GAGVSQSPSNKVTEKGKDVELRCDPISGHTALYWYRQSLGQGLEFLIYFQGNSAPDKSGLPSDRFSAERTGGSVSTLTIQRTQQEDSAVYLCASSAHLGSKKTQYFGPGTRLLVL.

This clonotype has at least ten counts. The CDR3: CASSQGEKTGPYEKLFF. DNA of the CDR3: TGTGCCAGCAGCCAAGGGGAAAAGACAGGGCCCTATGAAAAACTGTTTTTT. The rearrangement links TRBV3-1 to TRBJ1-4, with 7 positions matching TRBD1. The CDR3 covers 17 residues. The V and J ends lost 1 base and 6 bases, in that order; junction bases with no gene match: 11. CDR1 and CDR2 from the germline V gene are LGHDT and YNNKEL (reference sequence).

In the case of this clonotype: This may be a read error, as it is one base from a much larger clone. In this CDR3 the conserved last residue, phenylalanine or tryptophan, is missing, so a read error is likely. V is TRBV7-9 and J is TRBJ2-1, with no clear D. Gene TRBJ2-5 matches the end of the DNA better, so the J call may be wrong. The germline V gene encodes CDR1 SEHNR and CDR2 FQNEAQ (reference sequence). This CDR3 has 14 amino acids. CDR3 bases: TGTGCCAGCAGCCTGGACCGCCAGCAAGAGACCCAGTACTCC. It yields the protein CASSLDRQQETQYS.

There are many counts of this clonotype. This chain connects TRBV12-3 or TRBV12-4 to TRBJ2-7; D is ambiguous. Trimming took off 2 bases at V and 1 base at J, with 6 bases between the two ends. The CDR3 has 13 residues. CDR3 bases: TGTGCCAGCAGTTTAAAAAATTCCTACGAGCAGTACTTC. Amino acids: CASSLKNSYEQYF.

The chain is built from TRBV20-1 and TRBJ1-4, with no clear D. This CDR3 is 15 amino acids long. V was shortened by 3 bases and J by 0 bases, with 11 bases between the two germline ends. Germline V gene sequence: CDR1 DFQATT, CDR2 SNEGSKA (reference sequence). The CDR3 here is CSASSKLATNEKLFF. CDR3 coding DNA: TGCAGTGCTAGTAGTAAGCTTGCAACTAATGAAAAACTGTTTTTT.

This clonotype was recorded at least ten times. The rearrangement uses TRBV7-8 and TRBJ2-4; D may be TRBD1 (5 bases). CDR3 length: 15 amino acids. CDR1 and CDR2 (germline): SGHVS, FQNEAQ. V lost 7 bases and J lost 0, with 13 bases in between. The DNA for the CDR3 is TGTGCCAGCACCGAGACAGTTCTAGCCAAAAACATTCAGTACTTC. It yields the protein CASTETVLAKNIQYF.

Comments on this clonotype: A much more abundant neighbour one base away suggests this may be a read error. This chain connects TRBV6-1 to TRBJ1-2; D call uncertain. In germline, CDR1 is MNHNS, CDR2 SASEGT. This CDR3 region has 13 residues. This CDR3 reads CASSGIANYGHTF. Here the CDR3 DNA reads TGTGCCAGCAGTGGCATAGCTAACTATGGCCACACCTTC.

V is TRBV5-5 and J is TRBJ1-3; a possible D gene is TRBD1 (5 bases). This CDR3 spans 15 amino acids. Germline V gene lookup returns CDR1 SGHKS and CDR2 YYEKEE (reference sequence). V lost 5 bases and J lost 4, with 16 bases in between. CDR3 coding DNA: TGTGCCAGCAGTCCTGGGGGAGGGGTCGGAAACACCATATATTTT. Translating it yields CASSPGGGVGNTIYF.